These 21 T cell receptor beta chains share one sample of origin, sequenced in a study of human versus mouse CDR3 diversity and MHC coevolution. Generated by immunoSEQ multiplex PCR, the TCRdb table keeps only in-frame clones and is missing some. The sample records approximately 81,000 clones, 85% to 95% being singletons. The sequencing sample was made of naive CD4+ T cells from blood. As to subset: CD45RO-negative CD62L-positive naive CD4 T cells. The receptors were gathered from a person aged 25 to 75 in good health.

V gene TRBV10-3 combines with J gene TRBJ2-2, with 13 bases fitting TRBD2. J gave up 6 bases and V 10 bases, and 8 bases lay outside the gene matches. CDR1 and CDR2 from the germline V gene are ENHRY and SYGVKD. CDR3 length: 15 residues. As DNA, the CDR3 is TGTGCCAGTCGGACTAGCGGGGGTTTACCCGGGGAGCTGTTTTTT. Protein sequence: CASRTSGGLPGELFF.

The chain joins TRBV27 to TRBJ1-1; TRBD1 might be the D (6 bases). Germline values: CDR1 MNHEY, CDR2 SMNVEV (reference sequence). Trimming shortened V by 3 bases and J by 1 base, and 12 bases separated the two germline ends. This CDR3 comprises 15 residues. CDR3 nucleotide sequence: TGTGCCAGCAGTTTCTCGACAGGAGCGAACACTGAAGCTTTCTTT. Its protein product is CASSFSTGANTEAFF.

This clone came up once. The chain uses TRBV27 and TRBJ2-1, with 13 bases lining up with TRBD2. The germline gives CDR1 MNHEY, CDR2 SMNVEV (reference sequence). The CDR3 is 17 residues long. The junction had 11 bases not matched to a gene; V was cut back by 7 bases and J by 5 bases. CDR3 bases: TGTGCCAGCACCCCGACTAGCGGGAGGTATAGCGACAATGAGCAGTTCTTC. Amino acids: CASTPTSGRYSDNEQFF.

The gene calls are TRBV14 and TRBJ2-3; D remains unclear. The CDR3 length is 14 residues. Trimming removed 4 bases from V and 1 base from J, with 9 bases in between. The germline V gene has CDR1 SGHDN and CDR2 FVKESK. The CDR3 here is CASSLFSGTDTQYF. The DNA for the CDR3 is TGTGCCAGCAGCCTTTTTTCTGGCACAGATACGCAGTATTTT.

The chain employs TRBV7-3 and TRBJ2-1; 8 positions agree with TRBD2. Trimming cost V 5 bases and J 1 base; bases outside gene matches: 4. This CDR3 has 15 amino acids. Germline loops: CDR1 SGHTA, CDR2 FQGTGA. The CDR3 DNA is TGTGCCAGCAGCCCCACTAGCGGTTCCTACAATGAGCAGTTCTTC. Translated: CASSPTSGSYNEQFF. Looking up the rest from reference TRBV7-3 and TRBJ2-1 gives the full variable domain: GAGVSQTPSNKVTEKGKYVELRCDPISGHTALYWYRQSLGQGPEFLIYFQGTGAADDSGLPNDRFFAVRPEGSVSTLKIQRTERGDSAVYLCASSPTSGSYNEQFFGPGTRLTVL.

The chain has TRBV9 and TRBJ1-3, with TRBD1 matching 7 bases. The CDR3 is made up of 16 amino acids. The germline CDR1 and CDR2 sequences are SGDLS and YYNGEE. Trimming at V came to 3 bases and at J to 0 bases, leaving 6 bases not matched to a gene. The CDR3 DNA is TGTGCCAGCAGCGCCCAGGGACAGAGCTCTGGAAACACCATATATTTT. Protein product: CASSAQGQSSGNTIYF. Full variable domain (remainder filled in from reference TRBV9 and TRBJ1-3): DSGVTQTPKHLITATGQRVTLRCSPRSGDLSVYWYQQSLDQGLQFLIQYYNGEERAKGNILERFSAQQFPDLHSELNLSSLELGDSALYFCASSAQGQSSGNTIYFGEGSWLTVV.

CDR3 residues: CASGYSGRGTEAFF. The CDR3 bases are TGTGCTAGTGGTTACTCGGGAAGGGGGACTGAAGCTTTCTTT. This chain links TRBV12-5 with TRBJ1-1; the D gene is possibly TRBD1 (6 bases). Trimming removed 4 bases from V and 5 bases from J, with 14 bases in between. CDR3 size: 14 residues. Germline V lookup: CDR1 LGHNT, CDR2 FRNRAP.

The chain is built from TRBV7-2 and TRBJ2-2; D ambiguous. The germline V gene encodes CDR1 SGHTA and CDR2 FQGNSA. The CDR3 is 12 residues long. V lost 4 bases and J lost 8, with 8 bases in between. The CDR3 DNA sequence: TGTGCCAGCAGCTCCCGAGCGGGGGAGCTGTTTTTT. It encodes CASSSRAGELFF.

The chain joins TRBV5-1 to TRBJ2-7, with D perhaps TRBD1 (6 bases). In germline, CDR1 is SGHRS, CDR2 YFSETQ. V gave up 2 bases and J gave up 12 bases, with 24 bases separating them. This CDR3 contains 15 residues. The CDR3 here is CASSLDGTSYTLGYF. CDR3 nucleotide sequence: TGCGCCAGCAGCTTAGACGGGACAAGCTACACCTTGGGGTACTTC.

This clone appeared a few times. The V call is TRBV10-3, the J call TRBJ1-3; D gene unclear. Germline CDR1 is ENHRY and CDR2 is SYGVKD. Trimming removed 7 bases from V and 4 bases from J, with 17 bases in between. The CDR3 extends over 15 amino acids. This CDR3 reads CAITLREGSGNTIYF. CDR3 nucleotide sequence: TGTGCCATCACCCTGAGGGAGGGATCCGGAAACACCATATATTTT.

The chain uses TRBV5-1 and TRBJ1-2; D is uncertain. This CDR3 contains 14 residues. V lost 0 bases and J lost 6, with 12 bases in between. The germline V gene encodes CDR1 SGHRS and CDR2 YFSETQ. CDR3 coding DNA: TGCGCCAGCAGCTTGGGAGGGATTGAGAATGGCTACACCTTC. Translating gives CASSLGGIENGYTF.

The V call is TRBV7-9, the J call TRBJ2-5, with 7 bases identical to TRBD2. TRBJ2-7 matches the DNA end more closely, so the J call is doubtful. Germline V lookup: CDR1 SEHNR, CDR2 FQNEAQ (reference sequence). This CDR3 has 14 residues. Here the CDR3 reads CASSPRGGSYEQYF. The CDR3 DNA reads TGTGCCAGCAGCCCCCGCGGGGGCTCCTACGAGCAGTACTTC.

This clone has just one count. The V gene is TRBV6-5, the J gene TRBJ2-7; 8 bases match TRBD2. This CDR3 is 14 amino acids long. The ends lost 5 bases at V and 5 bases at J; junction bases unmatched: 8. Germline CDR1 is MNHEY and CDR2 is SVGAGI. CDR3 residues: CASSRHGRADEQYF. As DNA, the CDR3 is TGTGCCAGCAGTAGACACGGGAGGGCCGACGAGCAGTACTTC.

Remarks on this clone: One end of the junction does not line up with germline, which may come from a read error. This rearrangement joins TRBV18 to TRBJ2-7; D gene ambiguous. Germline assignment: CDR1 KGHSH and CDR2 LQKENI. The CDR3 covers 13 residues. CDR3 amino acids: CASSPDESRSRDF. The CDR3 region has the DNA TGTGCCAGCTCACCAGATGAATCACGGAGCCGGGACTTC.

V usage is TRBV28 and J usage is TRBJ2-7, with D perhaps matching TRBD1 (5 bases). The CDR3 sequence is 16 residues long. Germline CDR1 reads MDHEN; CDR2 reads SYDVKM. V was pared by 5 bases and J by 3 bases, with 20 bases between. For the CDR3, the DNA is TGTGCCAGCAGTGGCTCATTCGGGCAGGGAAACTACGAGCAGTACTTC. Translation: CASSGSFGQGNYEQYF. The full variable domain, completed using reference TRBV28 and TRBJ2-7, is DVKVTQSSRYLVKRTGEKVFLECVQDMDHENMFWYRQDPGLGLRLIYFSYDVKMKEKGDIPEGYSVSREKKERFSLILESASTNQTSMYLCASSGSFGQGNYEQYFGPGTRLTVT.

V is TRBV18 and J is TRBJ2-1; D ambiguous. Trimming removed 6 bases from V and 0 bases from J, with 9 bases in between. Germline V CDR1 and CDR2: KGHSH, LQKENI. This CDR3 region has 14 residues. CDR3 sequence: CASSPESSYNEQFF. The CDR3 region has the DNA TGTGCCAGCTCTCCCGAGAGCTCCTACAATGAGCAGTTCTTC.

The rearrangement links TRBV27 to TRBJ2-5; no reliable D call. With the DNA end fitting TRBJ2-7 better, the J assignment may be wrong. In germline, CDR1 is MNHEY, CDR2 SMNVEV (reference sequence). This CDR3 spans 15 amino acids. The DNA of the CDR3 is TGTGCCAGCAGTTTATTCTTGGGCCGGCCCTACGAGCAGTACTTC. Translating it yields CASSLFLGRPYEQYF.

This sequence joins TRBV19 and TRBJ1-5; D not resolved. The CDR3 runs 17 residues. Trimming took 5 bases from V and 6 from J, leaving 23 bases between them. Germline CDR1 reads LNHDA; CDR2 reads SQIVND (reference sequence). Here the CDR3 DNA reads TGTGCCAGTAGTTTGCCCCGGGGAACCTACTCGGGTCAGCCCCAGCATTTT. Amino acids: CASSLPRGTYSGQPQHF. The whole variable domain, remainder taken from reference TRBV19 and TRBJ1-5, is DGGITQSPKYLFRKEGQNVTLSCEQNLNHDAMYWYRQDPGQGLRLIYYSQIVNDFQKGDIAEGYSVSREKKESFPLTVTSAQKNPTAFYLCASSLPRGTYSGQPQHFGDGTRLSIL.

The chain joins TRBV29-1 to TRBJ2-2, with 9 nucleotides matching TRBD2. The CDR3 spans 13 residues. Germline V CDR1 and CDR2: SQVTM, ANQGSEA. V dropped 7 bases and J dropped 4; count of bases not matched to a gene: 4. The CDR3 spells CSGAGGVTGELFF. The CDR3 region has the DNA TGCAGCGGAGCGGGAGGAGTCACCGGGGAGCTGTTTTTT.

The chain recombines TRBV18 with TRBJ2-1, with 10 nucleotides matching TRBD1. V trimming: 2 bases; J trimming: 3 bases; junction bases outside the gene matches: 4. This CDR3 contains 16 residues. Germline values: CDR1 KGHSH, CDR2 LQKENI. The CDR3 protein is CASSPTGQGFYNEQFF. For the CDR3, the DNA is TGTGCCAGCTCACCAACGGGACAGGGGTTCTACAATGAGCAGTTCTTC.

This chain connects TRBV28 to TRBJ2-7; D perhaps matches TRBD1 (6 bases). Germline CDR1 and CDR2: MDHEN and SYDVKM. This CDR3 comprises 13 residues. Trimming shortened V by 4 bases and J by 3 bases, and 10 bases separated the two germline ends. The CDR3 loop is CASSSGHVYEQYF. For the CDR3, the DNA is TGTGCCAGCAGTTCGGGACACGTCTACGAGCAGTACTTC. The entire variable domain, with the rest obtained from reference TRBV28 and TRBJ2-7, is as follows: DVKVTQSSRYLVKRTGEKVFLECVQDMDHENMFWYRQDPGLGLRLIYFSYDVKMKEKGDIPEGYSVSREKKERFSLILESASTNQTSMYLCASSSGHVYEQYFGPGTRLTVT.